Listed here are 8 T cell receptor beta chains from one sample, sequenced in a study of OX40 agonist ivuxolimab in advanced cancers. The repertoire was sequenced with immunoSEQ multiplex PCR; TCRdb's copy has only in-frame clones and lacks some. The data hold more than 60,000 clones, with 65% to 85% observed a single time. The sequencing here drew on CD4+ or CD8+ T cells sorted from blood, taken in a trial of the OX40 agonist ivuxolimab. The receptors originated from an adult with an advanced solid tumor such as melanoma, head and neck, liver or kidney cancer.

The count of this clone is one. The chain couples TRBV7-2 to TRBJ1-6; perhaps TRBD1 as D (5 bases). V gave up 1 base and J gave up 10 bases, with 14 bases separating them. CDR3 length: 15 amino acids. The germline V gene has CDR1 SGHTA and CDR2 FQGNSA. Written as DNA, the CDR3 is TGTGCCAGCAGCTTAGTCGACAGTTTTAGCTCACCCCTCCACTTT. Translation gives CASSLVDSFSSPLHF.

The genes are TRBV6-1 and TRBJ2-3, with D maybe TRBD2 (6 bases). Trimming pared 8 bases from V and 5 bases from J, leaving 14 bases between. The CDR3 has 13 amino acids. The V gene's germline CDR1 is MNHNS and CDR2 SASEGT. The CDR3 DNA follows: TGTGCCAGCGGAGCGGGCCCCAGAGATACGCAGTATTTT. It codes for CASGAGPRDTQYF.

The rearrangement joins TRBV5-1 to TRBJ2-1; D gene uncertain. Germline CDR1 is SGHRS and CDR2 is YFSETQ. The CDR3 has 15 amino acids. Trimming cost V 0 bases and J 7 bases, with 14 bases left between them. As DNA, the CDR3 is TGCGCCAGCAGCTTGGCCCCTGGGGTAGGGAATGAGCAGTTCTTC. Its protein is CASSLAPGVGNEQFF.

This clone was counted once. The chain's CDR3 is CASSLAQGSIDTQYF. The CDR3, as DNA: TGCGCCAGCAGCTTGGCGCAGGGCTCAATCGATACGCAGTATTTT. The genes are TRBV5-1 and TRBJ2-3, with D perhaps TRBD1 (5 bases). The CDR3 is 15 amino acids. Germline values: CDR1 SGHRS, CDR2 YFSETQ. Trimming stripped 0 bases from V and 6 bases from J, with 14 bases between.

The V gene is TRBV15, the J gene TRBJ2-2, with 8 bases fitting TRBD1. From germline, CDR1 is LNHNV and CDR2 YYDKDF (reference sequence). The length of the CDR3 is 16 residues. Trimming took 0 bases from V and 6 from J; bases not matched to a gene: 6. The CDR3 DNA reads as TGTGCCACCAGCAGAGACAGGGGGCGCGGGGCCGGGGAGCTGTTTTTT. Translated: CATSRDRGRGAGELFF.

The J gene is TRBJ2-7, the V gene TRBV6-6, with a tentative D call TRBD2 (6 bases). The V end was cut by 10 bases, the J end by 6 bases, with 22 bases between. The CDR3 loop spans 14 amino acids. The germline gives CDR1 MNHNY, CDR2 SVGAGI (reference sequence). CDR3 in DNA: TGTGCCATGAGCGCGCGGCCCGGAGGGCGCGAGCAGTACTTC. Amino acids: CAMSARPGGREQYF.

CDR3 DNA sequence: TGTGCCAGCAGCGCTTCCGGGACAGCTTTGGGCTACACCTTC. Protein: CASSASGTALGYTF. J is TRBJ1-2 and V is TRBV9, with 7 bases identical to TRBD1. The CDR3 sequence is 14 residues long. Trimming cost V 3 bases and J 8 bases; bases outside gene matches: 10. The germline CDR1 and CDR2 sequences are SGDLS and YYNGEE.

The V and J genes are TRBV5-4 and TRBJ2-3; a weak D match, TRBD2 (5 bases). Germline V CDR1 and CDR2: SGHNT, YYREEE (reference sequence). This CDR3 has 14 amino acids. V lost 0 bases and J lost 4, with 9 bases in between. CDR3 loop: CASSLGRGADTQYF. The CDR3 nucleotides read TGTGCCAGCAGCTTGGGCCGGGGAGCAGATACGCAGTATTTT.